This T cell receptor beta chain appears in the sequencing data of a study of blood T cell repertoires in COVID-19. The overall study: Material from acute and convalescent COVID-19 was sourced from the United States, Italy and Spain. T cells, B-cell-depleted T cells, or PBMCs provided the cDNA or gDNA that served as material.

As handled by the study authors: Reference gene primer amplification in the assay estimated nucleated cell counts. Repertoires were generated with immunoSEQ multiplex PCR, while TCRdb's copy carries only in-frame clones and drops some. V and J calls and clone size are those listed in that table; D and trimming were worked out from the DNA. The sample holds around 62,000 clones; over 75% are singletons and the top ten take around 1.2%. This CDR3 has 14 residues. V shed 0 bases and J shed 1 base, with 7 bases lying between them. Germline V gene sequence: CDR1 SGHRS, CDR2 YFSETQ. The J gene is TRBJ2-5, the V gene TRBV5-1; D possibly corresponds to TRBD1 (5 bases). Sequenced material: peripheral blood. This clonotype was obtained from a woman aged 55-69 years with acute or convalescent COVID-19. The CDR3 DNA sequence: TGCGCCAGCAGCTTGGTAAGGGGCCAAGAGACCCAGTACTTC. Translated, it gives CASSLVRGQETQYF.